The rows below give T cell receptor beta chains drawn from one sample of a study of technical replicates of blood from several donors. The method was immunoSEQ multiplex PCR; TCRdb's version includes in-frame clones alone and lacks a portion of them. The data show around 100,000 clones, with roughly 95% seen just once and about 0.3% held by the top ten. Sequenced sample: T cells isolated from PBMCs. The receptors were gathered from a human donor in good health. CDR3s include the opening cysteine and the closing phenylalanine or tryptophan. The D gene is left open where the match is weak. The size of a clone is reported for some rows only, either as once, few or many, or as a class for expanded clones.

J	size	D	V	DNA	CDR3
TRBJ2-7	NA	NA	TRBV7-7	TGTGCTAGCAGCTTAGAACCAGGGTTGTACGAGCAGTACTTC	CASSLEPGLYEQYF
TRBJ1-2	NA	NA	TRBV6-1	TGTGCCAGCAGGACTCAGGGCATAGGCTATGGCTACACCTTC	CASRTQGIGYGYTF
TRBJ1-1	NA	NA	TRBV6-6	TGTGCCAGCAGTCCGACCGACAGAGGTAGTAAAGCTTTCTTT	CASSPTDRGSKAFF
TRBJ2-7	NA	NA	TRBV5-6	TGTGCCAGCAGCTTGCTTTCCTACGAGCAGTACTTC	CASSLLSYEQYF
TRBJ2-2	NA	NA	TRBV25-1	TGTGCCAGCAGTGAGATTTCAGGCACCGGGGAGCTGTTTTTT	CASSEISGTGELFF
TRBJ1-2	NA	TRBD1	TRBV9	TGTGCCAGCAGCAAGACAGGGGCCGGCTACACCTTC	CASSKTGAGYTF
TRBJ2-7	NA	TRBD2	TRBV14	TGTGCCAGCAGCCCTAGGACTAGCGGCGAGCAGTACTTC	CASSPRTSGEQYF
TRBJ2-7	NA	NA	TRBV27	TGTGCCAGCAGTTTTTCTCTAGACCGCGAGCAGTACTTC	CASSFSLDREQYF
TRBJ1-1	once	NA	TRBV19	TGTGCCAGTAGTACATCACAGGTGAACACTGAAGCTTTCTTT	CASSTSQVNTEAFF
TRBJ2-5	NA	TRBD1	TRBV18	TGTGCCAGCTCACCCTTGACAGGGGGCTATGAGACCCAGTACTTC	CASSPLTGGYETQYF
TRBJ1-5	NA	NA	TRBV14	TGTGCCAGCAGCCCTGGGTGGGGGGGCGATCAGCCCCAGCATTTT	CASSPGWGGDQPQHF
TRBJ1-4	once	TRBD1	TRBV10-3	TGTGCCATCAGCCCGGGACAGAGGAATGAAAAACTGTTTTTT	CAISPGQRNEKLFF
TRBJ2-5	NA	NA	TRBV5-1	TGCGCCAGCAGCTTGGATATAGGGGTGGGAGAGACCCAGTACTTC	CASSLDIGVGETQYF
TRBJ2-2	NA	TRBD2	TRBV7-2	TGTGCCAGCAGCTGGACTAGCGGGAGGATGGGGATGAACACCGGGGAGCTGTTTTTT	CASSWTSGRMGMNTGELFF
TRBJ1-1	NA	NA	TRBV5-4	TGTGCCAGCAGTTATTCAGGGTCTACTCCCTACACTGAAGCTTTCTTT	CASSYSGSTPYTEAFF
TRBJ2-7	few	TRBD1	TRBV4-2	TGTGCCAGCAGCCACGTTTTTACAGGGGGCACGTACGAGCAGTACTTC	CASSHVFTGGTYEQYF